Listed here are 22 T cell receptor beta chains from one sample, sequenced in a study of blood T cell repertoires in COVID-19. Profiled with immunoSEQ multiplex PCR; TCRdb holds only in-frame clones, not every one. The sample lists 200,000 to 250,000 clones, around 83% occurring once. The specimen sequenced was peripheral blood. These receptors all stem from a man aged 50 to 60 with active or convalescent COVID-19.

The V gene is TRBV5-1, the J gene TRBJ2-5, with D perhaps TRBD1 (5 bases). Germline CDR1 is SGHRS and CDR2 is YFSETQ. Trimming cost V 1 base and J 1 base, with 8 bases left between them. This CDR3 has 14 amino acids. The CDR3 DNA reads TGCGCCAGCAGCTTGAGACAGATCCAAGAGACCCAGTACTTC. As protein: CASSLRQIQETQYF. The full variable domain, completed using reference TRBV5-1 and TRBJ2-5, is KAGVTQTPRYLIKTRGQQVTLSCSPISGHRSVSWYQQTPGQGLQFLFEYFSETQRNKGNFPGRFSGRQFSNSRSEMNVSTLELGDSALYLCASSLRQIQETQYFGPGTRLLVL.

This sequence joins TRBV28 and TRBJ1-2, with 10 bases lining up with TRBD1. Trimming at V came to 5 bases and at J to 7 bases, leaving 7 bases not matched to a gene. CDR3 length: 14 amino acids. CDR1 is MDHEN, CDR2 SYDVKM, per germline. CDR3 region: CASSLRTGGSGYTF. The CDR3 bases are TGTGCCAGCAGTCTCCGGACAGGGGGGAGTGGCTACACCTTC.

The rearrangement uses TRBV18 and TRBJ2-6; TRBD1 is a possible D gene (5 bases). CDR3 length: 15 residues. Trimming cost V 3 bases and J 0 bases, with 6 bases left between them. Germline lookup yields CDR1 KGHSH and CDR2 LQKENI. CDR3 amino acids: CASSPQGSGANVLTF. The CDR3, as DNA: TGTGCCAGCTCACCCCAGGGCTCTGGGGCCAACGTCCTGACTTTC. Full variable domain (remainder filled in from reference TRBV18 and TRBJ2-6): NAGVMQNPRHLVRRRGQEARLRCSPMKGHSHVYWYRQLPEEGLKFMVYLQKENIIDESGMPKERFSAEFPKEGPSILRIQQVVRGDSAAYFCASSPQGSGANVLTFGAGSRLTVL.

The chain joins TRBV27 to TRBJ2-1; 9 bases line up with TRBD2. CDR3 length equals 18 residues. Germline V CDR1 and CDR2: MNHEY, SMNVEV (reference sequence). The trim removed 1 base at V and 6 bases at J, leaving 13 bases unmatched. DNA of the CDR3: TGTGCCAGCAGTTTATTGGGAAAAAGCGGGGGGTTCCCCAATGAGCAGTTCTTC. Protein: CASSLLGKSGGFPNEQFF.

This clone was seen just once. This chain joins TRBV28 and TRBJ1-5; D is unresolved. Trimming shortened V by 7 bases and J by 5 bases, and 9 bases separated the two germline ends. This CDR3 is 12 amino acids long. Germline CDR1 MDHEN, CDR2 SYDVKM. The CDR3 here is CASKLHDQPQHF. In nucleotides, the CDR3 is TGTGCCAGCAAACTGCACGATCAGCCCCAGCATTTT.

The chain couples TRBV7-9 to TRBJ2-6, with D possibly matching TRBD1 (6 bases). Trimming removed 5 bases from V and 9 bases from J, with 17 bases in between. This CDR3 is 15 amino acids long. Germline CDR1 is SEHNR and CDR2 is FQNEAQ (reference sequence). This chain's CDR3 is CASSPPGVQGNVLTF. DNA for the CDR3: TGTGCCAGCAGCCCCCCCGGAGTACAGGGCAACGTCCTGACTTTC.

CDR3 region: CASSLRTGALHF. The CDR3 DNA reads TGTGCCAGCAGCTTGAGGACGGGGGCCCTCCACTTT. This chain connects TRBV5-6 to TRBJ1-6; D is perhaps TRBD1 (5 bases). This CDR3 has 12 residues. The germline V and J ends were trimmed by 1 base and 14 bases, with 10 bases remaining between them. CDR1 and CDR2 from the germline V gene are SGHDT and YYEEEE. The full variable domain, its missing parts supplied by reference TRBV5-6 and TRBJ1-6, is DAGVTQSPTHLIKTRGQQVTLRCSPKSGHDTVSWYQQALGQGPQFIFQYYEEEERQRGNFPDRFSGHQFPNYSSELNVNALLLGDSALYLCASSLRTGALHFGNGTRLTVT.

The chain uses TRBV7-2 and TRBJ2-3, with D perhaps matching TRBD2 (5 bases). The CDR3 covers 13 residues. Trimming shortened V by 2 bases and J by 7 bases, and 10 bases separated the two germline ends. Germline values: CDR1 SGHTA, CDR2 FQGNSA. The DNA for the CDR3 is TGTGCCAGCAGCTTAAGGGAGACACATACGCAGTATTTT. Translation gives CASSLRETHTQYF.

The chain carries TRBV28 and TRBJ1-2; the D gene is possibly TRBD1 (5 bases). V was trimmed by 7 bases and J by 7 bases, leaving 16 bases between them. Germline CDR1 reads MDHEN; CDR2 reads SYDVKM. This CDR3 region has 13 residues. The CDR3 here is CASNYRGTPGYTF. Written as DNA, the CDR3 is TGTGCCAGCAATTACCGGGGGACTCCTGGCTACACCTTC.

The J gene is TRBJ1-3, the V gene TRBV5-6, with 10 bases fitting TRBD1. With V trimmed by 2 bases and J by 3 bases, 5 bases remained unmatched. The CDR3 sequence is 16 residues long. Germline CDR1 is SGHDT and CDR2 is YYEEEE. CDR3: CASSLETGGVGNTIYF. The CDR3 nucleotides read TGTGCCAGCAGCTTAGAGACAGGGGGCGTTGGAAACACCATATATTTT.

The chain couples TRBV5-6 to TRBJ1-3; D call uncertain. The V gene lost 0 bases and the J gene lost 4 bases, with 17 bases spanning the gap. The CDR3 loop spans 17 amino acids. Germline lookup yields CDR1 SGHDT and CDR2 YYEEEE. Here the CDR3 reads CASSLGWGASSGNTIYF. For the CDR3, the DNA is TGTGCCAGCAGCTTGGGATGGGGAGCGAGTTCGGGAAACACCATATATTTT.

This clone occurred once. In nucleotides, the CDR3 is TGTGCCAGCAGCCCTCGGGGAGGGCACCCGAACACTGAAGCTTTCTTT. This sequence encodes CASSPRGGHPNTEAFF. This sequence joins TRBV7-2 and TRBJ1-1; D call uncertain. V was pared by 5 bases and J by 1 base, with 17 bases between. The CDR3 covers 16 residues. Germline V gene data show CDR1 as SGHTA and CDR2 as FQGNSA.

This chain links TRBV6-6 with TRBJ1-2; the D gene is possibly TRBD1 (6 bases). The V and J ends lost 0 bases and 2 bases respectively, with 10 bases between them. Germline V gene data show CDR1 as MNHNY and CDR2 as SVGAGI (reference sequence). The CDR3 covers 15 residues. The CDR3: CASSYSGGQNYGYTF. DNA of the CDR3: TGTGCCAGCAGTTACTCGGGGGGGCAAAACTATGGCTACACCTTC.

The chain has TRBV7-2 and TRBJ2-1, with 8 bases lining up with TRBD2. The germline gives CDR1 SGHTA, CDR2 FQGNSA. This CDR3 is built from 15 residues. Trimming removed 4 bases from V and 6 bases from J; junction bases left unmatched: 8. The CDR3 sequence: CASSSYGLATNEQFF. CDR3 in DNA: TGTGCCAGCAGCTCGTATGGACTAGCCACCAATGAGCAGTTCTTC.

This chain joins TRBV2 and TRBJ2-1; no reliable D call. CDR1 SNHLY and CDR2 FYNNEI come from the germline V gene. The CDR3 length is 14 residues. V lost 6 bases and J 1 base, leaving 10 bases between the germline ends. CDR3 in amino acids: CASRVAASYNEQFF. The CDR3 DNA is TGTGCCAGCAGGGTAGCTGCGTCCTACAATGAGCAGTTCTTC.

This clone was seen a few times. CDR3 coding DNA: TGCGCCAGCAGCCAAGATTGGGGACTAGCGGCATACAATGAGCAGTTCTTC. Amino acids: CASSQDWGLAAYNEQFF. The chain links TRBV4-3 to TRBJ2-1; 11 bases agree with TRBD2. V shed 0 bases and J 4 bases; nucleotides not matched to a gene: 5. The CDR3 has 17 amino acids. The V gene's germline CDR1 is LGHNA and CDR2 YSLEER.

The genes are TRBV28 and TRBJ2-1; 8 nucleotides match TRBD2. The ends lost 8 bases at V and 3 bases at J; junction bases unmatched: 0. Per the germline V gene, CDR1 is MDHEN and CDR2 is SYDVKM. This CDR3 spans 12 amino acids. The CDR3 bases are TGTGCCAGCGCGGGGGGCTACAATGAGCAGTTCTTC. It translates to CASAGGYNEQFF.

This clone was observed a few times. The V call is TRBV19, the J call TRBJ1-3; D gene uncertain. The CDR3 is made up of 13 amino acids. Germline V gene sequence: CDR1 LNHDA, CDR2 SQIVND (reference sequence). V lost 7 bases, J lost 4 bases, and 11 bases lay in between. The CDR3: CASIGSRGNTIYF. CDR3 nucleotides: TGTGCCAGTATAGGGAGCCGGGGAAACACCATATATTTT.

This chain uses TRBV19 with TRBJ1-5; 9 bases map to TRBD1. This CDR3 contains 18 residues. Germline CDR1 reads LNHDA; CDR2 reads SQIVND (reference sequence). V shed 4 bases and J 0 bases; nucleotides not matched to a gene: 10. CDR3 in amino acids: CASSTLPGQGHSNQPQHF. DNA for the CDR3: TGTGCCAGTAGTACCCTGCCGGGACAGGGCCATAGCAATCAGCCCCAGCATTTT.

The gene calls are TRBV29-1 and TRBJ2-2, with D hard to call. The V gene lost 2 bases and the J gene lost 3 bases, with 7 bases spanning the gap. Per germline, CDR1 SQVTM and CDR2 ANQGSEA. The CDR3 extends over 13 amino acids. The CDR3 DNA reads TGCAGCGTTGAAATCGACTACACCGGGGAGCTGTTTTTT. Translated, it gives CSVEIDYTGELFF.

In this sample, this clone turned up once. The CDR3 DNA reads as TGTGCCAGCAGTTATCGACTAGCGGGAGCCAAAGATACGCAGTATTTT. Amino acids: CASSYRLAGAKDTQYF. The chain links TRBV6-2 or TRBV6-3 to TRBJ2-3, with 12 bases fitting TRBD2. Per the germline V gene, CDR1 is MNHEY and CDR2 is SVGEGT. The CDR3 consists of 16 residues. The V segment lost 3 bases and the J segment 5 bases; nucleotides outside the gene matches: 6.

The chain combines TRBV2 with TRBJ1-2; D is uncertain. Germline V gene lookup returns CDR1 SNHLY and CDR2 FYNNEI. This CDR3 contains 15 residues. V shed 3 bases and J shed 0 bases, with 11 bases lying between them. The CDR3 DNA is TGTGCCAGCAGTGAGGGTTTGGGCACTAACTATGGCTACACCTTC. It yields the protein CASSEGLGTNYGYTF. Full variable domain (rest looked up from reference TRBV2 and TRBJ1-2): EPEVTQTPSHQVTQMGQEVILRCVPISNHLYFYWYRQILGQKVEFLVSFYNNEISEKSEIFDDQFSVERPDGSNFTLKIRSTKLEDSAMYFCASSEGLGTNYGYTFGSGTRLTVV.